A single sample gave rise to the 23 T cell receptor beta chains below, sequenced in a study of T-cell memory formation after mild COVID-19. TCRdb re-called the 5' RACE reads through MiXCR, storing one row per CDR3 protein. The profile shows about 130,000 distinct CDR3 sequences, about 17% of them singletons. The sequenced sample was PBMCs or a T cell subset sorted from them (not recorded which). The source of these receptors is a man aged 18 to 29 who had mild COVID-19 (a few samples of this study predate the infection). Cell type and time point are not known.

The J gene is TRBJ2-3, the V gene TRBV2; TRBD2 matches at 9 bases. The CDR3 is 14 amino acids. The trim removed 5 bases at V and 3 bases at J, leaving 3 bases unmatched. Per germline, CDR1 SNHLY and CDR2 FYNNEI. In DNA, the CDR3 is TGTGCCAGCAGTAAGAGCGGGGGGACAGATACGCAGTATTTT. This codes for CASSKSGGTDTQYF.

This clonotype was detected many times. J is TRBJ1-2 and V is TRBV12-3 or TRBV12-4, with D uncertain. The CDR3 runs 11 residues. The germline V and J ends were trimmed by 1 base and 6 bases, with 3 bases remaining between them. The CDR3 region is CASSLGNGYTF. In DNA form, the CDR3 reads TGTGCCAGCAGTTTAGGGAATGGCTACACCTTC.

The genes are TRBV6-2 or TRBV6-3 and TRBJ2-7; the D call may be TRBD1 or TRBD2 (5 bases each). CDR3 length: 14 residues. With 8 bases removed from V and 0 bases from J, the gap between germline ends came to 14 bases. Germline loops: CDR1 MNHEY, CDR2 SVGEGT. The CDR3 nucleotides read TGTGCCAGCGGTCCTGTGGGGACCTCCTACGAGCAGTACTTC. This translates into CASGPVGTSYEQYF.

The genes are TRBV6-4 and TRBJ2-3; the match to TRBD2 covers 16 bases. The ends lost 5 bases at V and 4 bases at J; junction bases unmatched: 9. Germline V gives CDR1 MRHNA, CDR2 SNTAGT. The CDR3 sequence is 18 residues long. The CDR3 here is CASSPGLAGGPQSDTQYF. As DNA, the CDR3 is TGTGCCAGCAGTCCGGGACTAGCGGGAGGGCCTCAGTCAGATACGCAGTATTTT.

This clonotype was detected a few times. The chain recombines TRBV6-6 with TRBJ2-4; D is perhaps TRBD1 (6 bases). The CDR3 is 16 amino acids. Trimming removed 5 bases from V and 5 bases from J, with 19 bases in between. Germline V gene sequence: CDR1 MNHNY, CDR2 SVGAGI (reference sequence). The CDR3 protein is CASSPRLTGRENIQYF. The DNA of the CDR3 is TGTGCCAGCAGTCCGCGACTCACAGGGAGAGAAAACATTCAGTACTTC.

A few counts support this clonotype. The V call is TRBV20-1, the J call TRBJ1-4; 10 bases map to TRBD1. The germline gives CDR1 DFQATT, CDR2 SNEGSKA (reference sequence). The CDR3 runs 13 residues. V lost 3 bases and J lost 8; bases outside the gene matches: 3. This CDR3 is CSARPDRGEKLFF. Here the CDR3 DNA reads TGCAGTGCTAGGCCGGACAGGGGGGAAAAACTGTTTTTT.

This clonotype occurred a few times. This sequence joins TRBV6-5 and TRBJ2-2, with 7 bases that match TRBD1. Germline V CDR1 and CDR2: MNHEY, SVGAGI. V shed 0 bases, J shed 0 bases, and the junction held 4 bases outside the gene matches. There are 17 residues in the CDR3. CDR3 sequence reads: CASSYSTGLANTGELFF. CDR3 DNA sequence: TGTGCCAGCAGTTACTCGACAGGGCTGGCGAACACCGGGGAGCTGTTTTTT.

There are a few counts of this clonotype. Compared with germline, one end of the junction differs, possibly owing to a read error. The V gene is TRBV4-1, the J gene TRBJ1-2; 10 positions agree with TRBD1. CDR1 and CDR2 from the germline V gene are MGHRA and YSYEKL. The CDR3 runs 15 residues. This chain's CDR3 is CASRQVGQGRRGYTF. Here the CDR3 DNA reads TGCGCCAGCAGACAAGTGGGACAGGGGCGGAGGGGCTACACCTTC.

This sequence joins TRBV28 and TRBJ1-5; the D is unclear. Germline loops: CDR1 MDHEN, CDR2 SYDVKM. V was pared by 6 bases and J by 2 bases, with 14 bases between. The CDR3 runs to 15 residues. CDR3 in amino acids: CASSLPRWGNQPQHF. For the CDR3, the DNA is TGTGCCAGCAGCCTCCCCCGTTGGGGCAATCAGCCCCAGCATTTT.

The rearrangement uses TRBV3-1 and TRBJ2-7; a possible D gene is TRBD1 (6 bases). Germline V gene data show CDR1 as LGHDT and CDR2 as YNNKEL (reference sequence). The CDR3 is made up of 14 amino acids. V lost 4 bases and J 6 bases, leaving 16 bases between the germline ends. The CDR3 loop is CASSPPTGSSEQYF. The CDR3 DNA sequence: TGTGCCAGCAGCCCACCTACAGGGAGCAGCGAGCAGTACTTC.

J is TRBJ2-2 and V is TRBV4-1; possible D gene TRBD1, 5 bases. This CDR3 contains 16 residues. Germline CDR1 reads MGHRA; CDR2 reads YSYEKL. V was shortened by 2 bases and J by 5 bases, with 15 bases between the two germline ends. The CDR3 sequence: CASSQSPAGKTGELFF. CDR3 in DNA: TGCGCCAGCAGCCAATCCCCCGCAGGGAAGACCGGGGAGCTGTTTTTT.

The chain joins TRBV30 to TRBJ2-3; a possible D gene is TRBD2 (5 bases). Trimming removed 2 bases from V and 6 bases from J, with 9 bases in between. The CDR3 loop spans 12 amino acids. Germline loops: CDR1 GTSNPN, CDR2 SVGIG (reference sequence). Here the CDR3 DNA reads TGTGCCTGGAGTCCCAGAGGGGATACGCAGTATTTT. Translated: CAWSPRGDTQYF. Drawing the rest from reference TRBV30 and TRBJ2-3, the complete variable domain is SQTIHQWPATLVQPVGSPLSLECTVEGTSNPNLYWYRQAAGRGLQLLFYSVGIGQISSEVPQNLSASRPQDRQFILSSKKLLLSDSGFYLCAWSPRGDTQYFGPGTRLTVL.

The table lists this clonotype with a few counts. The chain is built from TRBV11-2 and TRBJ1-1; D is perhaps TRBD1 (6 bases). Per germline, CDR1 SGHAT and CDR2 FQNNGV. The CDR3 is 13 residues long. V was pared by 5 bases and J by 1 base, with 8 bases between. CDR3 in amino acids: CASSRGQNTEAFF. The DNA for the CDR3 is TGTGCCAGCAGCAGGGGACAGAACACTGAAGCTTTCTTT.

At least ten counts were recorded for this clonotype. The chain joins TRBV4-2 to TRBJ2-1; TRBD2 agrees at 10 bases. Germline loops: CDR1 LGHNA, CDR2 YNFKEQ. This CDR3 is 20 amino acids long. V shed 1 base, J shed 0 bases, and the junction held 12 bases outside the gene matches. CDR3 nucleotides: TGTGCCAGCAGCCAAGTTTTGGCTAGCGGGGGCCTTAGCTCCTACAATGAGCAGTTCTTC. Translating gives CASSQVLASGGLSSYNEQFF.

CDR3 nucleotide sequence: TGCAGTGCTAGACCAGGGGAGGGGGGCCAAGAGACCCAGTACTTC. It encodes CSARPGEGGQETQYF. The chain couples TRBV20-1 to TRBJ2-5, with D tentatively TRBD2 (7 bases). CDR3 length: 15 residues. CDR1 DFQATT and CDR2 SNEGSKA come from the germline V gene (reference sequence). V was trimmed by 2 bases and J by 1 base, leaving 14 bases between them.

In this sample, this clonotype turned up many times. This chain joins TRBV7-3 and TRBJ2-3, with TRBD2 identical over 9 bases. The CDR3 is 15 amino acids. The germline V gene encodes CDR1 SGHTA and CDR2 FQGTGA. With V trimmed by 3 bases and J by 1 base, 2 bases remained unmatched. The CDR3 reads CASSLVAGGTDTQYF. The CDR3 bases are TGTGCCAGCAGCTTGGTAGCGGGGGGCACAGATACGCAGTATTTT.

The CDR3 coding sequence is TGTGCCAGCAGCCAGGTCCAAGCAGGGCGGGAAGCTTTCTTT. Residues: CASSQVQAGREAFF. V and J are TRBV7-2 and TRBJ1-1; D might be TRBD1 (5 bases). Trimming took 5 bases from V and 8 from J, leaving 18 bases between them. Germline V gene sequence: CDR1 SGHTA, CDR2 FQGNSA. This CDR3 comprises 14 residues.

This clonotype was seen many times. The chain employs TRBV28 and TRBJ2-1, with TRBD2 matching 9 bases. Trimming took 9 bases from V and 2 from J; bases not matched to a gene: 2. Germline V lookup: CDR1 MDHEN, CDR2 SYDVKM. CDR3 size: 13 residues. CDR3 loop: CASSSGAYNEQFF. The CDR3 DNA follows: TGTGCCAGTTCTAGCGGGGCCTACAATGAGCAGTTCTTC. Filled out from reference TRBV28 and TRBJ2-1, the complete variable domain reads DVKVTQSSRYLVKRTGEKVFLECVQDMDHENMFWYRQDPGLGLRLIYFSYDVKMKEKGDIPEGYSVSREKKERFSLILESASTNQTSMYLCASSSGAYNEQFFGPGTRLTVL.

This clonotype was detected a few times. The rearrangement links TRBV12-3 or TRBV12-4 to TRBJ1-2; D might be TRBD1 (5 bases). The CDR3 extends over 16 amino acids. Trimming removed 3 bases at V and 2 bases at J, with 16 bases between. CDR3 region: CASSFRAGRINYGYTF. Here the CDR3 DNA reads TGTGCCAGCAGTTTTAGGGCAGGGAGAATAAACTATGGCTACACCTTC.

The CDR3 loop reads CASSNPGLLVRGTQYF. As DNA, the CDR3 is TGTGCCAGCAGCAACCCGGGACTCTTGGTACGCGGTACGCAGTATTTT. V usage is TRBV12-3 or TRBV12-4 and J usage is TRBJ2-3; D possibly corresponds to TRBD2 (6 bases). V shed 6 bases and J shed 8 bases, with 24 bases lying between them. The CDR3 is 16 residues long.

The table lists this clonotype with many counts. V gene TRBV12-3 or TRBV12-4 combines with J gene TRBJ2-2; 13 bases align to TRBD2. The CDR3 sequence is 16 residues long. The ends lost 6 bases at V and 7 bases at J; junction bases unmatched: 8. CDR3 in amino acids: CASRVGTSGENGELFF. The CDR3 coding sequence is TGTGCCAGCAGGGTCGGGACTAGCGGGGAAAACGGGGAGCTGTTTTTT.

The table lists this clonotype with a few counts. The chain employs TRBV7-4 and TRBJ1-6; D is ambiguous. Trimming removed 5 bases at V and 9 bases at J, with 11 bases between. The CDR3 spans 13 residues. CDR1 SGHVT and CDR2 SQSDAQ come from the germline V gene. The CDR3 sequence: CASSTELCSPLHF. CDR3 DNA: TGTGCCAGCAGCACGGAACTCTGTTCACCCCTCCACTTT.

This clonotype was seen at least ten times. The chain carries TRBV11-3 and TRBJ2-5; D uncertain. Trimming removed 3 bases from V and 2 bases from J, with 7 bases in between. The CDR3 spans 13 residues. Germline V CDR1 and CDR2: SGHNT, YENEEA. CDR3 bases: TGTGCCAGCAGCTTTGGGCAGCAAGAGACCCAGTACTTC. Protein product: CASSFGQQETQYF.